This record concerns one T cell receptor (beta chain) sequence. Its antigen is unidentified. Germline loops: CDR1 SGDLS, CDR2 YYNGEE. Deletions cut 4 bases from V and 4 bases from J, with 35 bases between. This CDR3 has 22 amino acids. These data come from a study of T cells in Graves' hyperthyroidism and ophthalmopathy. Amplification of TCR beta CDR3 regions was performed using RNA transcripts as template. The study used the HTBI primer set for a first-round RT-PCR of the TCR CDR3. TCRdb reprocessed the multiplex PCR reads with MiXCR, giving one entry per CDR3 protein. The table records around 280,000 distinct CDR3 sequences, about 14% of them present only once. Broader study findings: By a 13 V-J model, ophthalmopathy was set apart from stable hyperthyroidism.

The rearrangement links TRBV9 to TRBJ2-2; the D gene could be TRBD1 or TRBD2 (5 bases each). Sequenced material: blood. The sequence was collected from a woman in her 30s with Graves' hyperthyroidism that later progressed to Graves' ophthalmopathy. CDR3 in amino acids: CASSPTGHSAYGTRPGTGELFF. DNA for the CDR3: TGTGCCAGCAGCCCTACTGGACACTCGGCCTACGGTACTAGGCCTGGCACCGGGGAGCTGTTTTTT.